This T cell receptor beta chain was recovered during a study of shared clonotypes between healthy human individuals. Sorted-subset replicate PCRs used 200 ng of genomic DNA. This amount corresponded to 25,000 to 30,000 T cell genomes. Data came from immunoSEQ multiplex PCR; TCRdb stores just in-frame clones and leaves some out. The data contain approximately 350,000 clones, less than 85% of them singletons. The CDR3 covers 15 residues. Germline-derived CDR1 and CDR2 are SGDLS and YYNGEE. Trimming took 3 bases from V and 2 from J; bases not matched to a gene: 6. This chain connects TRBV9 to TRBJ2-3; 7 bases agree with TRBD1. What was sequenced was memory CD4+ T cells sorted from blood. This sample's subset: CD45RA-negative fraction. This sequence originates from a young man in good health. Here the CDR3 reads CASSGQGLPTDTQYF. CDR3 sequence (DNA): TGTGCCAGCAGCGGACAGGGTCTCCCCACAGATACGCAGTATTTT.